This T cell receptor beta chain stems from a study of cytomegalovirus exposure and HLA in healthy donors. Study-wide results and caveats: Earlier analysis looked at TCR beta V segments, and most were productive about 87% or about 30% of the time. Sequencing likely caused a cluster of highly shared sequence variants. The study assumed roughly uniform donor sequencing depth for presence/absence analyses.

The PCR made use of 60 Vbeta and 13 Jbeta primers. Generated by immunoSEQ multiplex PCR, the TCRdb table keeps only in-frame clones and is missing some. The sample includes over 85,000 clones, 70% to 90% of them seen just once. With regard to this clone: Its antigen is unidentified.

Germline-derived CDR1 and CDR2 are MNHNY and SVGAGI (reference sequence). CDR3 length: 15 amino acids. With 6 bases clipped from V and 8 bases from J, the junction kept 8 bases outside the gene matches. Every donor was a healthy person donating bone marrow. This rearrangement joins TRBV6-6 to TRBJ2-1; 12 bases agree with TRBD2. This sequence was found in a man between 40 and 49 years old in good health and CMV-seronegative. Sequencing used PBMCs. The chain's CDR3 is CASRPRLAGVDEQFF. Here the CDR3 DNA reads TGTGCCAGCAGGCCTCGACTAGCGGGGGTGGATGAGCAGTTCTTC.